The 19 T cell receptor beta chains below come from one sample, sequenced in a study of cytomegalovirus exposure and HLA in healthy donors. This PCR relied on a set of 60 Vbeta primers and 13 Jbeta primers. Some clones are missing from TCRdb's copy, which holds only in-frame ones; the method was immunoSEQ multiplex PCR. This sample's table has about 72,000 clones. The sample consisted of PBMCs. Every receptor here comes from a man in his forties or fifties in good health and CMV-seropositive.

This chain links TRBV15 with TRBJ2-1, with 9 positions matching TRBD1. CDR1 is LNHNV, CDR2 YYDKDF, per germline (reference sequence). This CDR3 region has 15 residues. J was trimmed by 3 bases and V by 5 bases; bases with no gene match: 5. The CDR3 loop is CATSPPGQGYNEQFF. CDR3 DNA sequence: TGTGCCACCAGCCCTCCGGGACAGGGCTACAATGAGCAGTTCTTC.

The chain carries TRBV5-1 and TRBJ1-4; D call uncertain. Germline V gene sequence: CDR1 SGHRS, CDR2 YFSETQ. Deletions cut 0 bases from V and 8 bases from J, with 8 bases between. The CDR3 consists of 13 residues. CDR3 sequence: CASSLDLGEKLFF. The CDR3 nucleotides read TGCGCCAGCAGCTTGGACCTAGGCGAAAAACTGTTTTTT.

The genes are TRBV28 and TRBJ2-7; 9 bases align to TRBD2. Germline V lookup: CDR1 MDHEN, CDR2 SYDVKM. Trimming took 6 bases from V and 6 from J; bases not matched to a gene: 6. CDR3 length: 13 amino acids. This chain's CDR3 is CASRRAGGPEQYF. In DNA, the CDR3 is TGTGCCAGCAGACGGGCGGGAGGGCCCGAGCAGTACTTC.

The chain has TRBV18 and TRBJ1-1, with TRBD1 matching 8 bases. The CDR3 sequence is 17 residues long. Germline CDR1 and CDR2: KGHSH and LQKENI. With 1 base clipped from V and 3 bases from J, the junction kept 10 bases outside the gene matches. DNA for the CDR3: TGTGCCAGCTCACCACAGGCAGGGGGCGACGTGGACACTGAAGCTTTCTTT. Its translation: CASSPQAGGDVDTEAFF.

V is TRBV12-5 and J is TRBJ1-1, with 7 bases lining up with TRBD1. The ends lost 1 base at V and 7 bases at J; junction bases unmatched: 0. The CDR3 runs to 12 residues. CDR1 LGHNT and CDR2 FRNRAP come from the germline V gene. CDR3 DNA sequence: TGTGCTAGTGGTTTGGGGGACAGTGAAGCTTTCTTT. This encodes CASGLGDSEAFF.

The V call is TRBV4-1, the J call TRBJ1-2, with 7 bases that match TRBD1. V gave up 1 base and J gave up 8 bases; unmatched junction bases: 7. The CDR3 is 14 amino acids. Germline V gene data show CDR1 as MGHRA and CDR2 as YSYEKL. CDR3 coding DNA: TGCGCCAGCAGCCAAGTCAGGGGGGCGGGGGGCTACACCTTC. As protein: CASSQVRGAGGYTF.

The chain links TRBV6-5 to TRBJ2-7, with TRBD2 as a possible D gene (5 bases). V was shortened by 5 bases and J by 0 bases, with 11 bases between the two germline ends. CDR1 is MNHEY, CDR2 SVGAGI, per germline. This CDR3 region has 14 residues. The chain's CDR3 is CASSTRETSYEQYF. CDR3 sequence (DNA): TGTGCCAGCAGTACAAGGGAGACCTCCTACGAGCAGTACTTC.

V usage is TRBV5-1 and J usage is TRBJ2-3; TRBD2 matches 7 bases. The CDR3 is 18 residues long. CDR1 is SGHRS and CDR2 is YFSETQ in the germline V gene. J was trimmed by 0 bases and V by 4 bases; bases with no gene match: 14. CDR3 residues: CASSLTSQSAGSTDTQYF. As DNA, the CDR3 is TGCGCCAGCAGCCTTACCTCTCAATCAGCGGGGAGCACAGATACGCAGTATTTT. Using reference TRBV5-1 and TRBJ2-3 for the parts outside the CDR3, the full variable domain is KAGVTQTPRYLIKTRGQQVTLSCSPISGHRSVSWYQQTPGQGLQFLFEYFSETQRNKGNFPGRFSGRQFSNSRSEMNVSTLELGDSALYLCASSLTSQSAGSTDTQYFGPGTRLTVL.

The chain uses TRBV27 and TRBJ2-5, with D possibly being TRBD1 (6 bases). The V and J ends lost 3 bases and 2 bases respectively, with 7 bases between them. The CDR3 is made up of 13 amino acids. The V gene's germline CDR1 is MNHEY and CDR2 SMNVEV (reference sequence). CDR3 DNA sequence: TGTGCCAGCAGTTTGGACAGTCAAGAGACCCAGTACTTC. Its translation is CASSLDSQETQYF.

The chain has TRBV7-9 and TRBJ1-1; D is unclear. V gave up 2 bases and J gave up 1 base, with 8 bases separating them. The length of the CDR3 is 14 residues. Germline-derived CDR1 and CDR2 are SEHNR and FQNEAQ (reference sequence). CDR3 region: CASSLKGANTEAFF. The CDR3 DNA reads as TGTGCCAGCAGCTTAAAGGGAGCGAACACTGAAGCTTTCTTT.

As to this clone: One junction end does not reproduce the germline sequence, and a read error may be involved. The CDR3 region is CAWDRGLNTEAFF. CDR3 DNA sequence: TGCGCGTGGGACAGGGGGCTGAACACTGAAGCTTTCTTT. The chain recombines TRBV7-9 with TRBJ1-1; TRBD1 agrees at 12 bases. CDR1 and CDR2 (germline): SEHNR, FQNEAQ (reference sequence). The CDR3 has 13 amino acids.

The chain joins TRBV15 to TRBJ2-2; D is undetermined. There are 15 residues in the CDR3. CDR1 is LNHNV and CDR2 is YYDKDF in the germline V gene (reference sequence). The ends were cut back, 2 bases at V and 3 bases at J, with 10 bases in the middle. The CDR3, as DNA: TGTGCCACCAGCAGACCCCTAAGCTACACCGGGGAGCTGTTTTTT. The encoded protein is CATSRPLSYTGELFF.

The chain links TRBV5-4 to TRBJ1-1, with 7 bases fitting TRBD1. Germline loops: CDR1 SGHNT, CDR2 YYREEE (reference sequence). With V trimmed by 4 bases and J by 3 bases, 6 bases remained unmatched. There are 14 residues in the CDR3. The CDR3 protein is CASSHRTGDTEAFF. As DNA, the CDR3 is TGTGCCAGCAGCCATCGGACAGGCGACACTGAAGCTTTCTTT.

This chain's CDR3 is CASSAGGRSEAFF. In DNA form, the CDR3 reads TGTGCCAGCAGCGCGGGGGGGAGGTCTGAAGCTTTCTTT. The chain employs TRBV9 and TRBJ1-1, with a tentative D call TRBD1 (5 bases). V lost 3 bases, J lost 6 bases, and 12 bases lay in between. Germline loops: CDR1 SGDLS, CDR2 YYNGEE. The CDR3 spans 13 residues. Supplemented by reference TRBV9 and TRBJ1-1, the full variable domain reads DSGVTQTPKHLITATGQRVTLRCSPRSGDLSVYWYQQSLDQGLQFLIQYYNGEERAKGNILERFSAQQFPDLHSELNLSSLELGDSALYFCASSAGGRSEAFFGQGTRLTVV.

Measured by frequency, this clone is medium-sized. CDR3 sequence reads: CASSYSYLWSTDTQYF. CDR3 bases: TGTGCCAGCAGTTACTCTTACTTATGGAGCACAGATACGCAGTATTTT. V gene TRBV6-6 combines with J gene TRBJ2-3; D not resolved. There are 16 residues in the CDR3. Trimming removed 0 bases from V and 0 bases from J, with 10 bases in between. In germline, CDR1 is MNHNY, CDR2 SVGAGI (reference sequence).

CDR3: CASSQSGAGYGYTF. The CDR3 region has the DNA TGTGCCAGCAGCCAATCAGGGGCGGGCTATGGCTACACCTTC. The genes are TRBV9 and TRBJ1-2; tentative D call: TRBD1 (6 bases). The CDR3 has 14 residues. Germline V gene lookup returns CDR1 SGDLS and CDR2 YYNGEE. V was cut by 4 bases and J by 4 bases, with 14 bases left in between.

This chain joins TRBV15 and TRBJ1-2; no reliable D call. CDR1 is LNHNV, CDR2 YYDKDF, per germline (reference sequence). The CDR3 is 13 residues long. The ends were cut back, 6 bases at V and 8 bases at J, with 16 bases in the middle. The CDR3 bases are TGTGCCACCAGGACGGAGGGTGTAGGGGGCTACACCTTC. This gives the protein CATRTEGVGGYTF. The full variable domain, rest sourced from reference TRBV15 and TRBJ1-2, is DAMVIQNPRYQVTQFGKPVTLSCSQTLNHNVMYWYQQKSSQAPKLLFHYYDKDFNNEADTPDNFQSRRPNTSFCFLDIRSPGLGDTAMYLCATRTEGVGGYTFGSGTRLTVV.

The chain carries TRBV2 and TRBJ2-7; 7 bases match TRBD2. The CDR3 is made up of 14 amino acids. Unmatched junction bases numbered 7, after V lost 6 bases and J lost 2 bases. CDR1 and CDR2 (germline): SNHLY, FYNNEI. The CDR3 DNA follows: TGTGCCAGCAGAGTTGACGGGACTACCTACGAGCAGTACTTC. This sequence encodes CASRVDGTTYEQYF.

The chain recombines TRBV5-1 with TRBJ1-1, with 7 positions matching TRBD1. Looked up from germline, CDR1 is SGHRS and CDR2 is YFSETQ. The CDR3 is made up of 14 amino acids. V lost 4 bases to trimming and J lost 1 base; unmatched junction nucleotides: 4. CDR3 sequence: CASSPGTANTEAFF. The CDR3 DNA reads TGCGCCAGCAGCCCCGGGACAGCGAACACTGAAGCTTTCTTT. The full variable domain, completed using reference TRBV5-1 and TRBJ1-1, is KAGVTQTPRYLIKTRGQQVTLSCSPISGHRSVSWYQQTPGQGLQFLFEYFSETQRNKGNFPGRFSGRQFSNSRSEMNVSTLELGDSALYLCASSPGTANTEAFFGQGTRLTVV.